Listed below are T cell receptor beta chains from one sample, sequenced in a study of immune evolution from preneoplasia to lung adenocarcinoma. Some clones are missing from TCRdb's copy, which holds only in-frame ones; the method was immunoSEQ multiplex PCR. The sample lists roughly 5,100 clones, approximately 80% occurring once. The sample comprised FFPE adjacent normal lung tissue. The receptors were gathered from a donor at least 70 years old with lung adenocarcinoma. Each CDR3 is given with its conserved first and last residue. Each record gives: J gene, D gene, V gene, CDR3 length, clone size, CDR3 DNA, CDR3 protein. D genes are given only for firm matches. Some rows have no size entry. The others give once, few or many, or a class for an expanded clone.

J gene: TRBJ1-1; D gene: NA; V gene: TRBV6-6; CDR3 length: 10; clone size: once; CDR3 DNA: TGTGCCAGCGCCAGGAGTGAAGCTTTCTTT; CDR3 protein: CASARSEAFF
J gene: TRBJ1-2; D gene: NA; V gene: TRBV11-1; CDR3 length: 13; clone size: NA; CDR3 DNA: TGTGCCAGCAGCTTACAGGAAAACTATGGCTACACCTTC; CDR3 protein: CASSLQENYGYTF
J gene: TRBJ1-2; D gene: NA; V gene: TRBV19; CDR3 length: 13; clone size: NA; CDR3 DNA: TGTGCCAGTAGTAAAACAGTTAACTATGGCTACACCTTC; CDR3 protein: CASSKTVNYGYTF
J gene: TRBJ2-5; D gene: TRBD1; V gene: TRBV29-1; CDR3 length: 15; clone size: NA; CDR3 DNA: TGCAGCGTCGAGGCACAGGGGGTCCCCATAGAGACCCAGTACTTC; CDR3 protein: CSVEAQGVPIETQYF
J gene: TRBJ2-1; D gene: TRBD1; V gene: TRBV12-5; CDR3 length: 14; clone size: NA; CDR3 DNA: TGTGCTAGTGGTGCCGGGACAGCATACAATGAGCAGTTCTTC; CDR3 protein: CASGAGTAYNEQFF
J gene: TRBJ1-1; D gene: NA; V gene: TRBV30; CDR3 length: 13; clone size: medium-sized; CDR3 DNA: TGTGCCTGGACCACCCAGGGACACACTGAAGCTTTCTTT; CDR3 protein: CAWTTQGHTEAFF
J gene: TRBJ2-7; D gene: NA; V gene: TRBV2; CDR3 length: 14; clone size: NA; CDR3 DNA: TGTGCCAGCAGTGGTGGGGCGGGAAGCTACGAGCAGTACTTC; CDR3 protein: CASSGGAGSYEQYF
J gene: TRBJ1-2; D gene: NA; V gene: TRBV6-1; CDR3 length: 11; clone size: NA; CDR3 DNA: TGTGCCAGCAGGGGGGCGTATGGCTACACCTTC; CDR3 protein: CASRGAYGYTF
J gene: TRBJ1-1; D gene: TRBD1; V gene: TRBV10-3; CDR3 length: 13; clone size: NA; CDR3 DNA: TGTGCCATCAGCGGACAGGGGAACACTGAAGCTTTCTTT; CDR3 protein: CAISGQGNTEAFF
J gene: TRBJ2-2; D gene: NA; V gene: TRBV7-9; CDR3 length: 14; clone size: NA; CDR3 DNA: TGTGCCAGCAGCCCCCGGACATACACCGGGGAGCTGTTTTTT; CDR3 protein: CASSPRTYTGELFF
J gene: TRBJ1-4; D gene: NA; V gene: TRBV6-6; CDR3 length: 16; clone size: NA; CDR3 DNA: TGTGCCAGCAGTTACGAGGGGGGAGCTCCGGATGAAAAACTGTTTTTT; CDR3 protein: CASSYEGGAPDEKLFF
J gene: TRBJ1-3; D gene: NA; V gene: TRBV4-1; CDR3 length: 18; clone size: NA; CDR3 DNA: TGCGCCAGCAGCCAAGATCGAGGACAGATGACCTCTGGAAACACCATATATTTT; CDR3 protein: CASSQDRGQMTSGNTIYF
J gene: TRBJ2-2; D gene: NA; V gene: TRBV2; CDR3 length: 14; clone size: NA; CDR3 DNA: TGTGCCAGCAGCCGAGGAGGGGTCACCGGGGAGCTGTTTTTT; CDR3 protein: CASSRGGVTGELFF
J gene: TRBJ1-1; D gene: NA; V gene: TRBV21-1; CDR3 length: 16; clone size: NA; CDR3 DNA: TGTGCCAGCAGCAAAGCCCAGACAGAATTAAACACTGAAGCTTTCTTT; CDR3 protein: CASSKAQTELNTEAFF
J gene: TRBJ2-7; D gene: NA; V gene: TRBV7-2; CDR3 length: 15; clone size: NA; CDR3 DNA: TGTGCCAGCAGCTTATTGGTTTCCCCCGGGAACGAGCAGTACTTC; CDR3 protein: CASSLLVSPGNEQYF
J gene: TRBJ2-1; D gene: NA; V gene: TRBV5-4; CDR3 length: 14; clone size: NA; CDR3 DNA: TGTGCCAGCAGCGCCCTAGCTGCCTACAATGAGCAGTTCTTC; CDR3 protein: CASSALAAYNEQFF
J gene: TRBJ1-5; D gene: NA; V gene: TRBV19; CDR3 length: 14; clone size: NA; CDR3 DNA: TGTGCCAGCCGTCAGGGGAGCGTGAATCAGCCCCAGCATTTT; CDR3 protein: CASRQGSVNQPQHF
J gene: TRBJ2-1; D gene: NA; V gene: TRBV11-2; CDR3 length: 16; clone size: NA; CDR3 DNA: TGTGCCAGCAGCCTAGGGGCCAGCGGCTCCTACAATGAGCAGTTCTTC; CDR3 protein: CASSLGASGSYNEQFF
J gene: TRBJ2-5; D gene: NA; V gene: TRBV6-1; CDR3 length: 15; clone size: NA; CDR3 DNA: TGTGCCAGCAGTGAAGGGATCCGGGCGGGAGAGACCCAGTACTTC; CDR3 protein: CASSEGIRAGETQYF
J gene: TRBJ1-4; D gene: NA; V gene: TRBV30; CDR3 length: 13; clone size: NA; CDR3 DNA: TGTGCCTGGAGGTCATCCGGGCGTGAAAAACTGTTTTTT; CDR3 protein: CAWRSSGREKLFF
J gene: TRBJ2-7; D gene: TRBD1; V gene: TRBV7-9; CDR3 length: 14; clone size: NA; CDR3 DNA: TGTGCCAGCAGCTTGGGACAGGCCTCCTACGAGCAGTACTTC; CDR3 protein: CASSLGQASYEQYF
J gene: TRBJ2-2; D gene: NA; V gene: TRBV2; CDR3 length: 15; clone size: NA; CDR3 DNA: TGTGCCAGCAGTGCCCGGGCAGACGGGGTCGGGGAGCTGTTTTTT; CDR3 protein: CASSARADGVGELFF
J gene: TRBJ2-1; D gene: TRBD2; V gene: TRBV7-9; CDR3 length: 18; clone size: once; CDR3 DNA: TGTGCCAGCAGCTCGTTGACTAGCGGGAGAGGGACCTACAATGAGCAGTTCTTC; CDR3 protein: CASSSLTSGRGTYNEQFF
J gene: TRBJ2-2; D gene: TRBD2; V gene: TRBV6-1; CDR3 length: 16; clone size: NA; CDR3 DNA: TGTGCCAGCAGTGAATGGGGCGGGAGTGGCACCGGGGAGCTGTTTTTT; CDR3 protein: CASSEWGGSGTGELFF
J gene: TRBJ2-2; D gene: TRBD2; V gene: TRBV6-1; CDR3 length: 15; clone size: NA; CDR3 DNA: TGTGCCAGCAGTAAGACTAGCGGGAGGGCCGGGGAGCTGTTTTTT; CDR3 protein: CASSKTSGRAGELFF
J gene: TRBJ2-7; D gene: TRBD2; V gene: TRBV30; CDR3 length: 15; clone size: NA; CDR3 DNA: TGTGCCTGGAGTGTAATGCGGGGGAGCTTTTGGGAGCAGTACTTC; CDR3 protein: CAWSVMRGSFWEQYF